This TCR beta chain was identified during a study of cytomegalovirus exposure and HLA in healthy donors. Study in general: There were under 140 million unique TCR beta sequences, drawn from roughly 200 million T cells, in an earlier analysis. Genotyping showed about 80% of 350 to 400 donors falling in the Caucasian-associated ancestry cluster.

Trimming took off 6 bases at V and 11 bases at J, with 10 bases between the two ends. Germline CDR1 reads MNHEY; CDR2 reads SMNVEV (reference sequence). The CDR3 length is 10 residues. The study ran its PCR with 60 Vbeta and 13 Jbeta primers. Generated by immunoSEQ multiplex PCR, the TCRdb table keeps only in-frame clones and is missing some. The sample includes 150,000 or so clones, 82% of them seen just once. Notes on the study in general: Later analysis showed most CMV-associated TCR beta chains appearing HLA-restricted. The productive fraction for most TCR beta V segments was about 87% or about 30% in an earlier analysis.

As concerns this clone: Its target is unknown.

This rearrangement joins TRBV27 to TRBJ2-5; a possible D gene is TRBD1 (6 bases). The source is a male donor in good health and CMV-seronegative. Material: PBMCs. This CDR3 reads CASRRQEQYF. In DNA, the CDR3 is TGTGCCAGCAGGCGACAGGAGCAGTACTTC.